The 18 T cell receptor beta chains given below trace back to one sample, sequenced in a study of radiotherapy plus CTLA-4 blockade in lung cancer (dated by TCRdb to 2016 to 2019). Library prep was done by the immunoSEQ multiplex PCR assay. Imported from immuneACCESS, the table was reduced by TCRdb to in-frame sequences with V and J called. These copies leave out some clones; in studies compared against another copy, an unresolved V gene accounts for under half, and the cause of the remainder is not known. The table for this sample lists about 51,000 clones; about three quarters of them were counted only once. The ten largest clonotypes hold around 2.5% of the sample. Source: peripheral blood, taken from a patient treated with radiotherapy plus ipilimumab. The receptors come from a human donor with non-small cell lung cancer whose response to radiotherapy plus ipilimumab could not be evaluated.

Written as DNA, the CDR3 is TGCGCCAGCAGCCAAGATGCAGGGGGCTCGGTCACCGGGGAGCTGTTTTTT. Protein: CASSQDAGGSVTGELFF. The V gene is TRBV4-3, the J gene TRBJ2-2, with 8 bases identical to TRBD1. This CDR3 is built from 17 residues. Germline assignment: CDR1 LGHNA and CDR2 YSLEER. With V trimmed by 0 bases and J by 4 bases, 7 bases remained unmatched.

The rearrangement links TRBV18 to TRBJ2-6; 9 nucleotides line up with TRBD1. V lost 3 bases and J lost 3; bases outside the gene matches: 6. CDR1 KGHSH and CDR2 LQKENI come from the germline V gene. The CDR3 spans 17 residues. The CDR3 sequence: CASSPRDRAVGANVLTF. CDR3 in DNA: TGTGCCAGCTCACCCCGGGACAGGGCGGTTGGGGCCAACGTCCTGACTTTC.

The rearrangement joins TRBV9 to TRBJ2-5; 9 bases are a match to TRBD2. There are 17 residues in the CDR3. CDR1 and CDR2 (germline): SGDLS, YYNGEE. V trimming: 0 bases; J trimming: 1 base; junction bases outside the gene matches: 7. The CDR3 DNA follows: TGTGCCAGCAGCGTAGGGAATAGCGGGGGAATCCAAGAGACCCAGTACTTC. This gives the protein CASSVGNSGGIQETQYF.

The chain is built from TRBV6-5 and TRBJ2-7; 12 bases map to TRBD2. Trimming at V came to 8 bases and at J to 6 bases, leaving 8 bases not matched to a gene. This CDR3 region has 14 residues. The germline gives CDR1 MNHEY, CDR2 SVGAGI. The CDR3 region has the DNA TGTGCCAGCGGTACTAGCGGGAGGATGGGCGAGCAGTACTTC. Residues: CASGTSGRMGEQYF.

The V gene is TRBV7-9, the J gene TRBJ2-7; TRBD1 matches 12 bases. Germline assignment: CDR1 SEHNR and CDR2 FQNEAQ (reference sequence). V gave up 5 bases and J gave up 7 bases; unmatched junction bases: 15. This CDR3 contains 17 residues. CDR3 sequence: CASSLSGTGGAFREQYF. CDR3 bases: TGTGCCAGCAGCCTATCCGGGACAGGGGGCGCGTTTCGGGAGCAGTACTTC.

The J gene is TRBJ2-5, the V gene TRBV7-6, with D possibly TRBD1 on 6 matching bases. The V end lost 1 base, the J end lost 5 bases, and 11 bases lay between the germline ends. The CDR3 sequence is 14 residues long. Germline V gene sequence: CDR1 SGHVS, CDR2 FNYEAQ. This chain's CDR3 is CASSLGTARETQYF. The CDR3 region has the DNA TGTGCCAGCAGCTTAGGGACAGCCCGGGAGACCCAGTACTTC.

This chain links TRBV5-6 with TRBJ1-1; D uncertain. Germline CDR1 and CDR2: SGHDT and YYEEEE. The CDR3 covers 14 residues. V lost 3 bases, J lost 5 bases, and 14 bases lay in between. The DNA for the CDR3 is TGTGCCAGCAGCTATCAAGCCAAGGAGACTGAAGCTTTCTTT. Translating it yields CASSYQAKETEAFF.

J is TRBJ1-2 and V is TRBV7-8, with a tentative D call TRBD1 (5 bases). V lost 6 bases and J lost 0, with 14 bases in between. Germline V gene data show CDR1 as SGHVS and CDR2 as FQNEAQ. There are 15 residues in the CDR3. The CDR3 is CASSPTGVANYGYTF. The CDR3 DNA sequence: TGTGCCAGCAGTCCTACAGGTGTAGCTAACTATGGCTACACCTTC.

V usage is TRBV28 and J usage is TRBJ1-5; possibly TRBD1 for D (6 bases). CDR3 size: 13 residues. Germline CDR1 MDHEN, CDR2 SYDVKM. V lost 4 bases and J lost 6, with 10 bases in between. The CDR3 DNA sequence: TGTGCCAGCAGTTCGGGGGGCAGTCAGCCCCAGCATTTT. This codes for CASSSGGSQPQHF. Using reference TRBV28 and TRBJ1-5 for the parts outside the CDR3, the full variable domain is DVKVTQSSRYLVKRTGEKVFLECVQDMDHENMFWYRQDPGLGLRLIYFSYDVKMKEKGDIPEGYSVSREKKERFSLILESASTNQTSMYLCASSSGGSQPQHFGDGTRLSIL.

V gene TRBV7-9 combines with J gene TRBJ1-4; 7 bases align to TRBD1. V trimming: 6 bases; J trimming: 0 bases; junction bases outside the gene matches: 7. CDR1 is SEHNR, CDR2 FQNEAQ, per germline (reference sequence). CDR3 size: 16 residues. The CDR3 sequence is CASSRGQAATNEKLFF. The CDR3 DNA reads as TGTGCCAGCAGTCGCGGACAGGCCGCAACTAATGAAAAACTGTTTTTT.

CDR3 sequence (DNA): TGCGCCAGCAGCCCAAGAGCGGCTAGCGGGAGCACAGATACGCAGTATTTT. Its protein is CASSPRAASGSTDTQYF. This chain links TRBV4-1 with TRBJ2-3, with 8 nucleotides matching TRBD2. The ends lost 4 bases at V and 0 bases at J; junction bases unmatched: 9. The germline V gene has CDR1 MGHRA and CDR2 YSYEKL. CDR3 length equals 17 residues.

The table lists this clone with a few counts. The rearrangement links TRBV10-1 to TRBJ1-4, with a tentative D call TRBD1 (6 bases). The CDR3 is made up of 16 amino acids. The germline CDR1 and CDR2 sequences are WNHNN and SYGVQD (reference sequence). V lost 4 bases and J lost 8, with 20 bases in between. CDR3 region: CASSGPGWTEAEKLFF. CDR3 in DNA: TGCGCCAGCAGTGGACCCGGGTGGACAGAAGCCGAAAAACTGTTTTTT.

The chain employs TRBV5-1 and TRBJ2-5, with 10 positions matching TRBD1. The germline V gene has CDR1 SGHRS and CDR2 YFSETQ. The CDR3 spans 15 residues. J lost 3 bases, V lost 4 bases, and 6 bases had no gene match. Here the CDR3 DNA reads TGCGCCAGCAGCGCTACCGGGACAGGGGAAGAGACCCAGTACTTC. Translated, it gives CASSATGTGEETQYF.

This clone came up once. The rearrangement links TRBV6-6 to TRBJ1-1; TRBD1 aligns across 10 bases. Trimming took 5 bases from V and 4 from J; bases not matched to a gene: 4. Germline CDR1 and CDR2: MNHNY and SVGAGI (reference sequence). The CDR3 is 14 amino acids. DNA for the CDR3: TGTGCCAGCAGTGACAGGGGGCTCAGCACTGAAGCTTTCTTT. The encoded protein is CASSDRGLSTEAFF.

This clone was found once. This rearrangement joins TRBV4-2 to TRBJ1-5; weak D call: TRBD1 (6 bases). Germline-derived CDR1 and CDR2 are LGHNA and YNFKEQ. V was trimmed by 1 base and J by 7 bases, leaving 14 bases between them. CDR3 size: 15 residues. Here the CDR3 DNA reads TGTGCCAGCAGCCAAGGACAGGCGGTTCAGCAGCCCCAGCATTTT. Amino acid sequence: CASSQGQAVQQPQHF.

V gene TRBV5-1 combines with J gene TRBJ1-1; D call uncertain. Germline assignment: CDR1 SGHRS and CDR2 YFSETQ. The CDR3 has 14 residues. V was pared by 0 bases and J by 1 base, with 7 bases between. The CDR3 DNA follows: TGCGCCAGCAGCTTGGGTGGTAGGAACACTGAAGCTTTCTTT. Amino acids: CASSLGGRNTEAFF.

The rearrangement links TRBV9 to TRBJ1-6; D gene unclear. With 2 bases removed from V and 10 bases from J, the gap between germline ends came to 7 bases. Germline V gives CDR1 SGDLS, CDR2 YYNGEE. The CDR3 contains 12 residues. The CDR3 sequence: CASSVGRSPLHF. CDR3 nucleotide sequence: TGTGCCAGCAGCGTCGGTCGCTCACCCCTCCACTTT. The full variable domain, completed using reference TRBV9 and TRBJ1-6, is DSGVTQTPKHLITATGQRVTLRCSPRSGDLSVYWYQQSLDQGLQFLIQYYNGEERAKGNILERFSAQQFPDLHSELNLSSLELGDSALYFCASSVGRSPLHFGNGTRLTVT.

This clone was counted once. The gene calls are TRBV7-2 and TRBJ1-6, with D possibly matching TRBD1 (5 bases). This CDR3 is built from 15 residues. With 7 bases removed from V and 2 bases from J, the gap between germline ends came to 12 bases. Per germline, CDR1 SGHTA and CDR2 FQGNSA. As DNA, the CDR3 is TGTGCCAGCACTTTACAGGCCACCTATAATTCACCCCTCCACTTT. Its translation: CASTLQATYNSPLHF.